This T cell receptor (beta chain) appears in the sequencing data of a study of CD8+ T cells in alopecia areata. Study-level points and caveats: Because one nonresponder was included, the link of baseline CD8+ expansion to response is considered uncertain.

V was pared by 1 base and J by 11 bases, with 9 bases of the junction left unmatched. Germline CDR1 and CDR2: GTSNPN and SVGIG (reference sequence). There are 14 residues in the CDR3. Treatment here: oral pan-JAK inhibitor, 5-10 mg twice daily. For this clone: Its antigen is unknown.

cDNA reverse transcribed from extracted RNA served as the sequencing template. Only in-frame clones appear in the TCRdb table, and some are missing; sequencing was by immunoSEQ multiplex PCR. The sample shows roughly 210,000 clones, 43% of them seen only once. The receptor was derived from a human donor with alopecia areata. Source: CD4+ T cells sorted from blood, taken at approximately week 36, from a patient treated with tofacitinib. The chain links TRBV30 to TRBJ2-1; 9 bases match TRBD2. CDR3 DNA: TGTGCCTGGAGTGAGGGTCAAACTAGCGGGCAGCAGTTCTTC. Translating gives CAWSEGQTSGQQFF.